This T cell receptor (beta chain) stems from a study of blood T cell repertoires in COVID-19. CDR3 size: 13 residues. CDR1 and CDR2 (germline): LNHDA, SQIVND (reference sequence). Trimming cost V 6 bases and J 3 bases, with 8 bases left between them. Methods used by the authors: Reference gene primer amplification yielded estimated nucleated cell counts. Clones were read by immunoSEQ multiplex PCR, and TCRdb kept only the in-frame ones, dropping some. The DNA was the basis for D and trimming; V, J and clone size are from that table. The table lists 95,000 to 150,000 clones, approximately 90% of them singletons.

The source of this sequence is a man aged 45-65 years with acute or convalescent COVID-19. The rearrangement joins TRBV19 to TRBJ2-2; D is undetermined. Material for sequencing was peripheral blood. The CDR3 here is CASRSSDTGELFF. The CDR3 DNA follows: TGTGCCAGTAGGTCGTCCGACACCGGGGAGCTGTTTTTT.